This entry lists 8 T cell receptor beta chains sequenced from one sample in a study of a mutant IDH1 vaccine in newly diagnosed glioma (dated by TCRdb to 2020 to 2022). What this sample's time point label stands for: week 11, during vaccination. A 20-mer mutant IDH1 peptide at 300 micrograms in Montanide made up each vaccine dose, which was injected subcutaneously together with topical imiquimod. Library prep was done by the immunoSEQ multiplex PCR assay. Not all clones reach the TCRdb copy of this immuneACCESS table, which keeps in-frame sequences only. Checked studies attribute under half of the gap to unresolved V genes and leave the rest unexplained. A total of around 20,000 clones appear in this sample, around nine tenths of them only once. Approximately 5.1% of the sample comes from the top ten. Their specific antigens are unknown. Sample: PBMCs, taken from a glioma patient whose treatment included an IDH1 peptide vaccine. The receptors here all came from a woman in her 40s with glioma.

This chain links TRBV2 with TRBJ2-5, with D unresolved. This CDR3 has 14 residues. Germline V CDR1 and CDR2: SNHLY, FYNNEI. Trimming took off 2 bases at V and 4 bases at J, with 11 bases between the two ends. CDR3 nucleotide sequence: TGTGCCAGCAGTGAATCTGGCCTTGGAGAGACCCAGTACTTC. As protein: CASSESGLGETQYF.

The V call is TRBV19, the J call TRBJ1-1; D is undetermined. Per the germline V gene, CDR1 is LNHDA and CDR2 is SQIVND (reference sequence). V lost 3 bases, J lost 3 bases, and 11 bases lay in between. The CDR3 sequence is 14 residues long. CDR3 nucleotides: TGTGCCAGTAGTATGGGAGGGCGAGACACTGAAGCTTTCTTT. Translating it yields CASSMGGRDTEAFF.

The rearrangement uses TRBV6-4 and TRBJ1-1; tentatively, D is TRBD1 (5 bases). CDR3 length: 13 amino acids. In germline, CDR1 is MRHNA, CDR2 SNTAGT. V lost 6 bases and J 5 bases, leaving 13 bases between the germline ends. CDR3: CASSQQRGTEAFF. Here the CDR3 DNA reads TGTGCCAGCAGCCAACAGAGGGGAACTGAAGCTTTCTTT.

The gene calls are TRBV18 and TRBJ1-1; D possibly corresponds to TRBD1 (6 bases). CDR1 is KGHSH, CDR2 LQKENI, per germline. The length of the CDR3 is 13 residues. V lost 5 bases and J lost 3, with 10 bases in between. CDR3 protein: CASSGGLDTEAFF. Written as DNA, the CDR3 is TGTGCCAGCTCAGGGGGGCTGGACACTGAAGCTTTCTTT.

As DNA, the CDR3 is TGTGCCAGCAGTGATGTCTTTGCCGCCGGCCCTTCTGGCTACACCTTC. This gives the protein CASSDVFAAGPSGYTF. This chain connects TRBV2 to TRBJ1-2; D gene ambiguous. Germline V gives CDR1 SNHLY, CDR2 FYNNEI. The CDR3 runs 16 residues. The ends were cut back, 3 bases at V and 7 bases at J, with 21 bases in the middle.

The sample holds one count of this clone. The chain combines TRBV5-1 with TRBJ1-2, with D maybe TRBD1 (5 bases). This CDR3 is 15 amino acids long. V lost 4 bases and J lost 1, with 14 bases in between. The germline V gene encodes CDR1 SGHRS and CDR2 YFSETQ. CDR3 sequence reads: CASSGGTADNYGYTF. DNA for the CDR3: TGCGCCAGCAGCGGCGGGACGGCCGATAACTATGGCTACACCTTC.

The chain uses TRBV29-1 and TRBJ1-2; D unclear. V was clipped by 2 bases and J by 0 bases, with 4 bases between them. Germline V gene lookup returns CDR1 SQVTM and CDR2 ANQGSEA. The CDR3 spans 12 residues. CDR3 region: CSVENPNYGYTF. CDR3 in DNA: TGCAGCGTTGAAAATCCTAACTATGGCTACACCTTC.

The CDR3 DNA is TGTGCCAGCAGTCCCGGGACAATCCGTACCGAGCAGTACTTC. Its translation: CASSPGTIRTEQYF. This chain links TRBV27 with TRBJ2-7, with a weak D call TRBD1 (6 bases). Germline loops: CDR1 MNHEY, CDR2 SMNVEV (reference sequence). This CDR3 region has 14 residues. V was shortened by 5 bases and J by 6 bases, with 17 bases between the two germline ends.